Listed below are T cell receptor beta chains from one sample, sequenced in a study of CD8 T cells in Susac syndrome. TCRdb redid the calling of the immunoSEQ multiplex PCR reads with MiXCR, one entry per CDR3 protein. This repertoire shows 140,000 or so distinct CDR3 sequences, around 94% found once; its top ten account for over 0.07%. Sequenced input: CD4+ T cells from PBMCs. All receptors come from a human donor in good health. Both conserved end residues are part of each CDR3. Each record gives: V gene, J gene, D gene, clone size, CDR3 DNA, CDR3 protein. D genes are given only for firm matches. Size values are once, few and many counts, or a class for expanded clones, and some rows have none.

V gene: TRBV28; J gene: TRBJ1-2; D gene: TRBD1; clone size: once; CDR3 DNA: TGTGCCAGCAGTTTGGGACAGTTATATGGCTACACCTTC; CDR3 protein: CASSLGQLYGYTF
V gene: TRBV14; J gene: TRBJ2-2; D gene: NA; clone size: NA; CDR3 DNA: TGTGCCAGCAGCCCCGAGCTACGAGGGGAGCTGTTTTTT; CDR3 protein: CASSPELRGELFF
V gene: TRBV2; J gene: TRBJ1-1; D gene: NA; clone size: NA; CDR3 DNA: TGTGCCAGCGGAATCGAGGGGGTGATGAACACTGAAGCTTTCTTT; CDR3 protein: CASGIEGVMNTEAFF
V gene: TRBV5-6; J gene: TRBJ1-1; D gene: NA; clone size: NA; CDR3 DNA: TGTGCCAGCAGCTTGGTGCCCAGTTTAAACACTGAAGCTTTCTTT; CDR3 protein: CASSLVPSLNTEAFF
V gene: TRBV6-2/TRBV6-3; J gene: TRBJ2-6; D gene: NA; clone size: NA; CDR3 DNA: TGTGCCAGCAGTGCAGGGTTTCCTGGGGCCAACGTCCTGACTTTC; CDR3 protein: CASSAGFPGANVLTF
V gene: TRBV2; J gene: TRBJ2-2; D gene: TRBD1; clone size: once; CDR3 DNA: TGTGCCAGCAGTCGAACAGGGGTCGGGGAGCTGTTTTTT; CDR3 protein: CASSRTGVGELFF
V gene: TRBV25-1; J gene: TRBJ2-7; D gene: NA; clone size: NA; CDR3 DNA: TGTGCCAGCAGTGAGGAGTACCGACAGCAGTACTTC; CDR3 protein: CASSEEYRQQYF
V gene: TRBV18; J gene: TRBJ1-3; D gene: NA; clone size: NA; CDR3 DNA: TGTGCCAGCTCTTCCGGACAGAGTCTCTCTGGAAACACCATATATTTT; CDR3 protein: CASSSGQSLSGNTIYF
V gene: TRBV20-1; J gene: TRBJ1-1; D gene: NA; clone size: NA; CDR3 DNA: TGCAGTGCCAAACTTCCAATGAACACTGAAGCTTTCTTT; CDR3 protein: CSAKLPMNTEAFF
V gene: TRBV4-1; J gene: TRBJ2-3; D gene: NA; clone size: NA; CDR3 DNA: TGCGCCAGCAGCCAAGTCAAGGACAGTCAAATCACAGATACGCAGTATTTT; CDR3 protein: CASSQVKDSQITDTQYF
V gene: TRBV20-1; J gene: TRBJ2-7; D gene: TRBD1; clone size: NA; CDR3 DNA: TGCAGTGCTAGAAGACCGTGGACAGGCCTTAACTACGAGCAGTACTTC; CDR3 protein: CSARRPWTGLNYEQYF
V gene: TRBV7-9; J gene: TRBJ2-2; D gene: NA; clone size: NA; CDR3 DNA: TGTGCCAGCAGCGTCCGGGACATCGCCACCGGGGAGCTGTTTTTT; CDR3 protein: CASSVRDIATGELFF
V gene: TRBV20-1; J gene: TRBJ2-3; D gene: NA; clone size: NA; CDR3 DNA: TGCAGTGCTGTCCCCCCTGCGGGACATACAGATACGCAGTATTTT; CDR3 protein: CSAVPPAGHTDTQYF
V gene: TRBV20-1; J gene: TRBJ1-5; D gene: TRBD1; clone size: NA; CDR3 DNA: TGCAGTGCTGGACGTCAGACCGGGACAGGGAATCAGCCCCAGCATTTT; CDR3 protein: CSAGRQTGTGNQPQHF
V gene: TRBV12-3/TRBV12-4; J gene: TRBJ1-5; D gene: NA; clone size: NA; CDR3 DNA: TGTGCCAGCAGTTTAGGCAGCCTTAGCAATCAGCCCCAGCATTTT; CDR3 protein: CASSLGSLSNQPQHF
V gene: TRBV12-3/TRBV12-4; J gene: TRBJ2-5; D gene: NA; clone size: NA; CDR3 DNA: TGTGCCAGCAGTTTAGCGCTGGGGGGCCAAGAGACCCAGTACTTC; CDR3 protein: CASSLALGGQETQYF
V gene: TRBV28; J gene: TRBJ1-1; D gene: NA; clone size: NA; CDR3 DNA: TGTGCCAGCAGTTTACTGGCAATTCCTGAAGCTTTCTTT; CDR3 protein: CASSLLAIPEAFF
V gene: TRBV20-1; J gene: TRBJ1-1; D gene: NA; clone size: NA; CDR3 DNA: TGCAGTGCTAGCTTGGGAGGACGGACTGAAGCTTTCTTT; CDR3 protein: CSASLGGRTEAFF
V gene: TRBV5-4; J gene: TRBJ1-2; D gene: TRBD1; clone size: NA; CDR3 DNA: TGTGCCAGCAGCCGGGACAGGGGGCGCGACTACACCTTC; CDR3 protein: CASSRDRGRDYTF
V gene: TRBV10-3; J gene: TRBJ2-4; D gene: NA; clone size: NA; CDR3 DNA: TGTGCCATCAGTGAGTCGGACAGCCCGTCGAACATTCAGTACTTC; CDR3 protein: CAISESDSPSNIQYF
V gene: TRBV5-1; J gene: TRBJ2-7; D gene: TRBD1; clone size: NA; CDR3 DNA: TGCGCCAGCAGCCAGGGACAGGGTGGTCCCTACGAGCAGTACTTC; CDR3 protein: CASSQGQGGPYEQYF
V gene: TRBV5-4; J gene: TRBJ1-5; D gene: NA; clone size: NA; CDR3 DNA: TGTGCCAGCAGCCGACAGCCGACCAATCAGCCCCAGCATTTT; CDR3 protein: CASSRQPTNQPQHF
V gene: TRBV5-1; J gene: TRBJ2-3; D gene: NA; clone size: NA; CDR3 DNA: TGCGCCAGCGCACCTATCTTACAGGGAGATACGCAGTATTTT; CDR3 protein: CASAPILQGDTQYF
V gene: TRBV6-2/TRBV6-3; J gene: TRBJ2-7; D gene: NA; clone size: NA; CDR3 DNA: TGTGCCAGCAGCGTCGCGACAACGGGATACGAGCAGTACTTC; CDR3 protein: CASSVATTGYEQYF
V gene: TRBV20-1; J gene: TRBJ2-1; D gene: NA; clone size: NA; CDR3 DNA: TGCAGTGCTCCTAGGGGGGGGCTTGGCAATGAGCAGTTCTTC; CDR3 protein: CSAPRGGLGNEQFF
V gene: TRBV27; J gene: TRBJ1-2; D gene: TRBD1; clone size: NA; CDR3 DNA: TGTGCCAGCAGTTTCGGACAGGGGGCTGGTGGCTACACCTTC; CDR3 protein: CASSFGQGAGGYTF
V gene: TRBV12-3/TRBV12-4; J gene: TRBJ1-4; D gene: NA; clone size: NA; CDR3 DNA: TGTGCCAGCAGGGCCAGGACCGCAACTAATGAAAAACTGTTTTTT; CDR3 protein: CASRARTATNEKLFF
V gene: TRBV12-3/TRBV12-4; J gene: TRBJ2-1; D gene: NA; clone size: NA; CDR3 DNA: TGTGCCAGCAGGTCTGATTCTCCATTGGCTAATGAGCAGTTCTTC; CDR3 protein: CASRSDSPLANEQFF
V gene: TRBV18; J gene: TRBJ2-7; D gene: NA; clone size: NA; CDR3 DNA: TGTGCCAGCTCACCACTGGGAGAGTCCTACGAGCAGTACTTC; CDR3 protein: CASSPLGESYEQYF
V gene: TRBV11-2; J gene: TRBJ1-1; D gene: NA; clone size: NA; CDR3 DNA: TGTGCCAGCCGGCTCCGGGGGTCTGCCACTGAAGCTTTCTTT; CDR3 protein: CASRLRGSATEAFF
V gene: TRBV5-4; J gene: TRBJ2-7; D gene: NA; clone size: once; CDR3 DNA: TGTGCCAGCAGCTCCGCCTTCTCGGCCCCCTACGAGCAGTACTTC; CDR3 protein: CASSSAFSAPYEQYF
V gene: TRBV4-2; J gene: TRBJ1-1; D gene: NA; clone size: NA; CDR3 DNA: TGTGCCAGCAGCCAAGCCAGGGGAGACACTGAAGCTTTCTTT; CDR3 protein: CASSQARGDTEAFF
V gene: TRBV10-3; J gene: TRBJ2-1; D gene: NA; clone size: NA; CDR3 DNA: TGTGCCATCAGGCCGGGACTTGACAATGAGCAGTTCTTC; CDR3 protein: CAIRPGLDNEQFF
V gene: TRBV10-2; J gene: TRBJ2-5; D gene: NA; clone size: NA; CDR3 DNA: TGCGCCAGCAGTGAGTCCGGGACCCAAGAGACCCAGTACTTC; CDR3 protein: CASSESGTQETQYF
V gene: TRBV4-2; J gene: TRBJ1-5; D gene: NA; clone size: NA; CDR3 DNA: TGTGCCAGCAGCCAATCGGAAGGGGAAAGCCAGCCCCAGCATTTT; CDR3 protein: CASSQSEGESQPQHF
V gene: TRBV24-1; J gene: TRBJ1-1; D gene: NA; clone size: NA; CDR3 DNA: TGTGCCACCAGTGATTTGCAAGGGGAAGGGATTGGTACTGAAGCTTTCTTT; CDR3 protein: CATSDLQGEGIGTEAFF
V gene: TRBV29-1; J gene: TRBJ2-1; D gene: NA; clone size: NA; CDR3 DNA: TGCAGCGTTGCCCCCCCAGAGCAGTTCTTC; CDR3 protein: CSVAPPEQFF
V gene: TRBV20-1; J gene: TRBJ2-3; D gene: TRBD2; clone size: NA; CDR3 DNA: TGCAGTGCTAGCCCGACTAGCGGATCTGTACTACCTAGCACAGATACGCAGTATTTT; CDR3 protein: CSASPTSGSVLPSTDTQYF
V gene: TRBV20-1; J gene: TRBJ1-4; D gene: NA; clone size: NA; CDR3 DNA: TGCAGTGCTAGAGAGACCGTTAATGAAAAACTGTTTTTT; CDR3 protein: CSARETVNEKLFF
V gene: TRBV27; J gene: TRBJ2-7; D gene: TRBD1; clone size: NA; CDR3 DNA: TGTGCCAGCAGTTCGCGGGACAGGGTACACGAGCAGTACTTC; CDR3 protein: CASSSRDRVHEQYF
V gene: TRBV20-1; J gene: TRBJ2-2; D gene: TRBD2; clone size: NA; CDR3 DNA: TGCAGTGCTAGAAGTACCAGCGGGAGGGACACCGGGGAGCTGTTTTTT; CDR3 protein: CSARSTSGRDTGELFF
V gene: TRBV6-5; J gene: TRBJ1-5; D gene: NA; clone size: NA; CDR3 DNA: TGTGCCAGCAGTTACGTGGGAGCCCACCCGGCAGCCCTCGGTAATCAGCCCCAGCATTTT; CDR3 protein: CASSYVGAHPAALGNQPQHF